A selection of T cell receptor beta chains follows, all from one sample in a study of cytomegalovirus exposure and HLA in healthy donors. Generated by immunoSEQ multiplex PCR, the TCRdb table keeps only in-frame clones and is missing some. The table has approximately 260,000 clones, around 90% seen once. Sequencing input: PBMCs. The receptor source for this set is a girl aged 2 to 10 in good health and CMV-seronegative. Each CDR3 is given with its conserved first and last residue. The order of the fields is J gene, D gene, clone size, V gene, CDR3 DNA, CDR3 protein. D genes are given only for firm matches. The size field is filled for only some rows; it gives once, few, many or a size class.

TRBJ2-7 . . TRBV6-1 TGTGCCAGCAGTGACCTTACCAGACACTACGAGCAGTACTTC CASSDLTRHYEQYF
TRBJ2-5 TRBD2 . TRBV2 TGTGCCAGCAGTGATCAGAGTAGCGGGGGGGAGACCCAGTACTTC CASSDQSSGGETQYF
TRBJ2-5 . . TRBV7-2 TGTGCCAGCAACGCACACCGGGTGCAAGAGACCCAGTACTTC CASNAHRVQETQYF
TRBJ1-1 . . TRBV7-9 TGTGCCAGCAGCTATCGGACAGCTGTCTGGAACACTGAAGCTTTCTTT CASSYRTAVWNTEAFF
TRBJ2-1 TRBD1 . TRBV27 TGTGCCAGCAGTCTCTACTTAGGACAGGGGGCCAGTAATGAGCAGTTCTTC CASSLYLGQGASNEQFF
TRBJ2-7 . once TRBV6-1 TGTGCCAGCACTCAAACTGGGGGAGGCGGGTACGAGCAGTACTTC CASTQTGGGGYEQYF
TRBJ1-1 TRBD1 . TRBV6-6 TGTGCCAGCAGTTACTCAGCCCGACAGGGGTGG CASSYSARQGW
TRBJ2-7 TRBD1 . TRBV9 TGTGCCAGCAGCTTCGGGACAGGGGGCTACGAGCAGTACTTC CASSFGTGGYEQYF
TRBJ1-2 TRBD1 . TRBV29-1 TGCAGCGTTAGAGGAATGGAGGGGGACAGGGTTAACTATGGCTACACCTTC CSVRGMEGDRVNYGYTF
TRBJ1-1 . . TRBV7-8 TGTGCCAGCAGCCCGCAACAGGGCCTAGGCACTGAAGCTTTCTTT CASSPQQGLGTEAFF
TRBJ2-3 . . TRBV19 TGTGCCAGTAGTATCAGCGACAGCACAGATACGCAGTATTTT CASSISDSTDTQYF
TRBJ2-7 TRBD2 . TRBV2 TGTGCCAGCAGTGAGCGACTAGCGGGGACCTACGAGCAGTACTTC CASSERLAGTYEQYF
TRBJ2-2 TRBD2 . TRBV5-1 TGCGCCAGCAGCTTGGTTCTAGCGGGGATTGGTGGCACCGGGGAGCTGTTTTTT CASSLVLAGIGGTGELFF
TRBJ1-1 . once TRBV18 TGTGCCAGCTCACTCTCTTACGACAGGAACACTGAAGCTTTCTTT CASSLSYDRNTEAFF
TRBJ2-3 TRBD2 . TRBV19 TGTGCCAGTAGTATATCGGGGGGAACCACAGATACGCAGTATTTT CASSISGGTTDTQYF
TRBJ1-1 . . TRBV18 TGTGCCAGCTCACCTGGGGGGGGTGTGGCTGAAGCTTTCTTT CASSPGGGVAEAFF
TRBJ1-2 . . TRBV30 TGTGCCTGGAGTGGCCGACAGCGAGTTGGCTACACCTTC CAWSGRQRVGYTF
TRBJ2-4 TRBD1 . TRBV4-1 TGCGCCAGCAGCCAAGAAGGACAGGGCCTAGCCAAAAACATTCAGTACTTC CASSQEGQGLAKNIQYF
TRBJ2-1 . . TRBV7-2 TGTGCCAGCAGCTTATGGGCCCCGGGGAATGAGCAGTTCTTC CASSLWAPGNEQFF
TRBJ2-5 TRBD1 . TRBV29-1 TGCAGCGTTGATTCTGGACAGGGGATACAAGAGACCCAGTACTTC CSVDSGQGIQETQYF
TRBJ2-3 TRBD1 . TRBV4-1 TGCGCCAGCAGCCAAGGGCACTTCCGGGGAACAGGGGTAGCAGATACGCAGTATTTT CASSQGHFRGTGVADTQYF
TRBJ2-3 TRBD2 . TRBV11-2 TGTGCCAGCAGCGCCACAATTCTTCCTAGCGGGGGGGCCAAAGATACGCAGTATTTT CASSATILPSGGAKDTQYF
TRBJ1-6 TRBD1 . TRBV7-9 TGTGCCAGCAGCTCCCGACAGGGTTTACCCCTCCACTTT CASSSRQGLPLHF
TRBJ2-7 . . TRBV7-9 TGTTCCAGCAGCTTAGCGGCTAGCTCCTACGAGCAGTACTTC CSSSLAASSYEQYF
TRBJ2-1 . . TRBV29-1 TGCAGCGTTGAGGGAGGGTTCTTC CSVEGGFF
TRBJ2-7 . . TRBV4-2 TGTGCCAGCAGCCAAGACCGAGACCGGGACACCAACTACGAGCAGTACTTC CASSQDRDRDTNYEQYF
TRBJ1-4 . . TRBV5-1 TGCGCCAGCAGCTATGGGGGAGGTGATGAAAAACTGTTTTTT CASSYGGGDEKLFF
TRBJ1-3 . . TRBV9 TGTGCCAGCAGCGTAGACCCACAAGGGGACTCTGGAAACACCATATATTTT CASSVDPQGDSGNTIYF
TRBJ2-7 TRBD2 . TRBV2 TGTGCCAGCGGGAGGGACGAGCAGTACTTC CASGRDEQYF
TRBJ1-1 TRBD1 . TRBV18 TGTGCCAGCTCACCGACAGGGATTGCTGAAGCTTTCTTT CASSPTGIAEAFF
TRBJ2-5 . . TRBV6-1 TGTGCCAGCAGCCAAAACGGAGGGGAGACCCAGTACTTC CASSQNGGETQYF
TRBJ2-7 . . TRBV2 TGTGCCAGTACAGGGGGGGGGCGGGGGGGCTACGAGCAGTACTTC CASTGGGRGGYEQYF
TRBJ2-1 TRBD2 once TRBV12-5 TGTGCTAGTGGTTTGGTACCCCTGGGTAGCGGGGGGGCGGGAAATGAGCAGTTCTTC CASGLVPLGSGGAGNEQFF
TRBJ2-1 . . TRBV6-5 TGTGCCAGCAGTTCGTCCTGGGCTGGCGGGTACAATGAGCAGTTCTTC CASSSSWAGGYNEQFF
TRBJ1-1 . . TRBV5-6 TGTGCCAGCAGCCCCCCGGGGGGGGCTGAAGCTTTCTTT CASSPPGGAEAFF
TRBJ2-7 . . TRBV7-2 TGTGCCAGCAGCTTGGGAGGGGGTCCCTACGAGCAGTACTTC CASSLGGGPYEQYF
TRBJ1-1 TRBD1 . TRBV6-5 TGTGCCAGCAGTGCACGGACAGGGGTTAACACTGAAGCTTTCTTT CASSARTGVNTEAFF
TRBJ2-1 . . TRBV7-9 TGTGCCAGCAGCCCCACAGGGAATGAGCAGTTCTTC CASSPTGNEQFF
TRBJ2-3 TRBD2 . TRBV6-1 TGTGCCAGCAGTACTTGGACTAGTAGCACAGATACGCAGTATTTT CASSTWTSSTDTQYF
TRBJ1-2 TRBD1 . TRBV5-1 TGCGCCAGCAGCCCCAGATATTTCCGGGACAGTCCACTATATGGCTACACCTTC CASSPRYFRDSPLYGYTF
TRBJ1-3 . . TRBV21-1 . CASSKNVGLGTPFFGNTIYF